This TCR beta chain was identified during a study of blood T cell repertoires in COVID-19. Whole-study context: The origin of the acute and convalescent COVID-19 samples was the United States, Italy and Spain. T cells, B-cell-depleted T cells, or PBMCs provided the cDNA or gDNA that served as material.

The J segment lost 4 bases and the V segment lost 8 bases, leaving 2 bases of the junction unmatched. This CDR3 has 12 residues. Germline V lookup: CDR1 MGHDK, CDR2 SYGVNS. This clone occurred a few times. Original analysis: Nucleated cell counts were estimated from reference gene primer amplification. TCRdb keeps only in-frame clones here, not all; method: immunoSEQ multiplex PCR. The V and J calls and clone size are taken from that table; D and trimming were inferred from the DNA. In the table there are roughly 150,000 clones, 76% of which are singletons. The TCR originated in an elderly woman with acute or convalescent COVID-19. This chain uses TRBV25-1 with TRBJ2-7; 10 nucleotides line up with TRBD1. Sequencing used peripheral blood. This chain's CDR3 is CASRDRGYEQYF. The CDR3 DNA follows: TGTGCCAGCCGGGACAGGGGTTACGAGCAGTACTTC.